The 25 T cell receptor beta chains reported below all come from one sample, sequenced in a study of blood T cell repertoires in COVID-19. Repertoires were generated with immunoSEQ multiplex PCR, while TCRdb's copy carries only in-frame clones and drops some. The repertoire includes over 250,000 clones, roughly 86% of them detected once, and about 8.9% sits in the top ten. Sequenced: PBMCs or T cells enriched from blood (not recorded which). All receptors come from a woman between 18 and 29 years old who had recovered from COVID-19.

The rearrangement joins TRBV5-4 to TRBJ2-1; TRBD2 aligns across 9 bases. This CDR3 has 15 amino acids. Germline loops: CDR1 SGHNT, CDR2 YYREEE (reference sequence). Trimming took 1 base from V and 7 from J; bases not matched to a gene: 6. This CDR3 is CASSLQGTSLNEQFF. CDR3 nucleotides: TGTGCCAGCAGCTTGCAAGGGACTAGCTTAAATGAGCAGTTCTTC.

The chain employs TRBV4-3 and TRBJ2-3, with a weak D call TRBD2 (5 bases). The CDR3 contains 17 residues. Germline V gives CDR1 LGHNA, CDR2 YSLEER. V dropped 4 bases and J dropped 0 bases, with 17 bases sitting between them. The CDR3 DNA reads as TGCGCCAGCAGCCGAGTGGGAGTTTCGTTTAGCACAGATACGCAGTATTTT. Its protein product is CASSRVGVSFSTDTQYF.

This clone was seen only a few times. The V call is TRBV5-6, the J call TRBJ2-7; 13 nucleotides agree with TRBD2. CDR1 is SGHDT, CDR2 YYEEEE, per germline. With 4 bases clipped from V and 3 bases from J, the junction kept 4 bases outside the gene matches. The CDR3 length is 15 residues. CDR3 nucleotides: TGTGCCAGCAGCGCCGGACTAGCGGGGGACTACGAGCAGTACTTC. This translates into CASSAGLAGDYEQYF. Using reference TRBV5-6 and TRBJ2-7 for the parts outside the CDR3, the full variable domain is DAGVTQSPTHLIKTRGQQVTLRCSPKSGHDTVSWYQQALGQGPQFIFQYYEEEERQRGNFPDRFSGHQFPNYSSELNVNALLLGDSALYLCASSAGLAGDYEQYFGPGTRLTVT.

The chain combines TRBV2 with TRBJ2-7; D remains ambiguous. From germline, CDR1 is SNHLY and CDR2 FYNNEI. The CDR3 is 13 residues long. Trimming pared 10 bases from V and 2 bases from J, leaving 15 bases between. For the CDR3, the DNA is TGTGCCACAAACTCCGCGGCAACCTACGAGCAGTACTTC. Translation: CATNSAATYEQYF.

This clone showed up just once. V usage is TRBV19 and J usage is TRBJ1-1, with D hard to call. Per germline, CDR1 LNHDA and CDR2 SQIVND (reference sequence). This CDR3 has 15 residues. V lost 5 bases to trimming and J lost 5 bases, with 18 bases between them. CDR3 nucleotide sequence: TGTGCCAGTAGTCTACTCGGCAGGTTTGTAACTGAAGCTTTCTTT. It yields the protein CASSLLGRFVTEAFF.

This rearrangement joins TRBV5-1 to TRBJ2-7; TRBD1 agrees at 7 bases. The CDR3 consists of 17 residues. The germline V gene has CDR1 SGHRS and CDR2 YFSETQ. V trimming: 1 base; J trimming: 0 bases; junction bases outside the gene matches: 10. In nucleotides, the CDR3 is TGCGCCAGCAGCTTGAATAGCGCCGGGACAGCCTCCTACGAGCAGTACTTC. This codes for CASSLNSAGTASYEQYF.

The CDR3 is CASAKTGSFNTEAFF. The CDR3 DNA reads TGCGCCAGCGCGAAAACGGGAAGCTTTAACACTGAAGCTTTCTTT. The chain has TRBV5-1 and TRBJ1-1; D gene unclear. Germline lookup yields CDR1 SGHRS and CDR2 YFSETQ. V shed 7 bases and J shed 2 bases, with 18 bases lying between them. The CDR3 runs to 15 residues.

The chain carries TRBV19 and TRBJ1-1; perhaps TRBD1 as D (6 bases). CDR1 is LNHDA and CDR2 is SQIVND in the germline V gene (reference sequence). V was shortened by 4 bases and J by 6 bases, with 15 bases between the two germline ends. CDR3 size: 14 residues. CDR3 nucleotides: TGTGCCAGTAGTACAGCACAGGGCTCGGCTGAAGCTTTCTTT. It translates to CASSTAQGSAEAFF.

The table lists this clone with a few counts. The chain recombines TRBV29-1 with TRBJ1-3, with no clear D. The CDR3 is made up of 13 amino acids. Trimming removed 7 bases from V and 1 base from J, with 11 bases in between. The germline CDR1 and CDR2 sequences are SQVTM and ANQGSEA. DNA for the CDR3: TGCAGCGCCGGAGGAGGTTCTGGAAACACCATATATTTT. Translated, it gives CSAGGGSGNTIYF.

V is TRBV10-3 and J is TRBJ2-7, with D possibly matching TRBD2 (5 bases). The CDR3 extends over 14 amino acids. V was cut by 8 bases and J by 2 bases, with 16 bases left in between. Germline V CDR1 and CDR2: ENHRY, SYGVKD. The CDR3 sequence is CAIAGIARPYEQYF. The DNA for the CDR3 is TGTGCCATCGCGGGCATCGCCCGTCCCTACGAGCAGTACTTC.

The gene calls are TRBV10-2 and TRBJ2-1, with a tentative D call TRBD1 (6 bases). Germline assignment: CDR1 WSHSY and CDR2 SAAADI. This CDR3 region has 15 residues. The ends were cut back, 7 bases at V and 2 bases at J, with 15 bases in the middle. The CDR3 DNA reads as TGCGCCAGCAAATTACAGGGAATCCCCTACAATGAGCAGTTCTTC. It translates to CASKLQGIPYNEQFF.

The chain combines TRBV30 with TRBJ2-4, with D possibly matching TRBD2 (5 bases). V lost 0 bases and J 6 bases, leaving 12 bases between the germline ends. There are 14 residues in the CDR3. Per germline, CDR1 GTSNPN and CDR2 SVGIG (reference sequence). CDR3 in amino acids: CAWSVPQGRNIQYF. The CDR3, as DNA: TGTGCCTGGAGTGTGCCCCAAGGGAGAAACATTCAGTACTTC.

A note on this clone: Other DNA variants within this sample encode the same CDR3. This chain uses TRBV4-3 with TRBJ1-1; tentatively, D is TRBD1 (6 bases). V gave up 1 base and J gave up 0 bases, with 9 bases separating them. Germline V gives CDR1 LGHNA, CDR2 YSLEER. The CDR3 extends over 15 amino acids. The CDR3 is CASSQGTALNTEAFF. The CDR3 DNA reads as TGCGCCAGCAGCCAAGGGACAGCCTTGAACACTGAAGCTTTCTTT.

The J gene is TRBJ2-5, the V gene TRBV11-2, with 7 nucleotides matching TRBD2. Germline V gives CDR1 SGHAT, CDR2 FQNNGV. The CDR3 length is 15 residues. Trimming cost V 5 bases and J 4 bases; bases outside gene matches: 10. In DNA, the CDR3 is TGTGCCAGCAGCCCCTTTGGGGGGGGGACAGAGACCCAGTACTTC. Protein sequence: CASSPFGGGTETQYF.

The rearrangement links TRBV28 to TRBJ2-1, with 11 bases aligning to TRBD2. Per the germline V gene, CDR1 is MDHEN and CDR2 is SYDVKM. Germline trimming cut 4 bases from V and 6 bases from J; bases unmatched to any gene: 11. This CDR3 is 17 amino acids long. The CDR3 DNA is TGTGCCAGCAGTTCCTCTCCCCTAGCGGGAGGAAGCAATGAGCAGTTCTTC. Residues: CASSSSPLAGGSNEQFF.

The V and J genes are TRBV4-1 and TRBJ2-2; 7 bases are shared with TRBD1. Germline CDR1 reads MGHRA; CDR2 reads YSYEKL. Trimming cost V 0 bases and J 3 bases; bases outside gene matches: 1. This CDR3 comprises 15 residues. CDR3 nucleotides: TGCGCCAGCAGCCAAGACAGGGGGTACACCGGGGAGCTGTTTTTT. This encodes CASSQDRGYTGELFF.

The V gene is TRBV25-1, the J gene TRBJ2-1, with D tentatively TRBD2 (6 bases). This CDR3 is 17 amino acids long. Germline V gene lookup returns CDR1 MGHDK and CDR2 SYGVNS. Trimming took off 1 base at V and 2 bases at J, with 15 bases between the two ends. The CDR3 bases are TGTGCCAGCAGTGAATTAAGGGACGGGGGTCCCTACAATGAGCAGTTCTTC. This translates into CASSELRDGGPYNEQFF.

The chain uses TRBV6-5 and TRBJ2-7, with D possibly matching TRBD1 (6 bases). The CDR3 contains 13 residues. The germline CDR1 and CDR2 sequences are MNHEY and SVGAGI. The V end was cut by 6 bases, the J end by 3 bases, with 12 bases between. The CDR3 coding sequence is TGTGCCAGCAGAAACGGACAGAACTACGAGCAGTACTTC. Amino acids: CASRNGQNYEQYF.

This clone was seen only once. This chain uses TRBV7-2 with TRBJ1-5, with D possibly matching TRBD1 (6 bases). Germline lookup yields CDR1 SGHTA and CDR2 FQGNSA. Deletions cut 5 bases from V and 7 bases from J, with 15 bases between. The length of the CDR3 is 14 residues. The CDR3 DNA sequence: TGTGCCAGCAGCGGAGGGGGGGGCGGCCAGCCCCAGCATTTT. It yields the protein CASSGGGGGQPQHF.

Points on this clone: The sample contains more than one DNA sequence encoding this CDR3. CDR3 amino acids: CASSPLDEQFF. The CDR3 nucleotides are TGTGCCAGCAGCCCCCTCGATGAGCAGTTCTTC. The chain uses TRBV7-9 and TRBJ2-1, with no clear D. The CDR3 is made up of 11 amino acids. V was clipped by 5 bases and J by 8 bases, with 7 bases between them. Per the germline V gene, CDR1 is SEHNR and CDR2 is FQNEAQ (reference sequence).

The rearrangement uses TRBV27 and TRBJ2-1; D not certain. Per germline, CDR1 MNHEY and CDR2 SMNVEV (reference sequence). V lost 5 bases and J 4 bases, leaving 3 bases between the germline ends. The CDR3 length is 11 residues. CDR3 bases: TGTGCCAGCAGTCGTTACAATGAGCAGTTCTTC. Encoded protein: CASSRYNEQFF.

The V gene is TRBV18, the J gene TRBJ1-3, with 11 nucleotides matching TRBD1. The CDR3 contains 16 residues. In germline, CDR1 is KGHSH, CDR2 LQKENI. The V segment lost 5 bases and the J segment 2 bases; nucleotides outside the gene matches: 5. The CDR3: CASSIGQGATGNTIYF. In nucleotides, the CDR3 is TGTGCCAGCTCAATAGGACAGGGGGCAACTGGAAACACCATATATTTT.

The J gene is TRBJ1-2, the V gene TRBV10-3; D might be TRBD1 (6 bases). This CDR3 has 15 residues. Per germline, CDR1 ENHRY and CDR2 SYGVKD. V lost 6 bases, J lost 5 bases, and 19 bases lay in between. CDR3 bases: TGTGCCATCAGCGAGGGGACAAATTACCTTTATGGCTACACCTTC. This codes for CAISEGTNYLYGYTF.

The rearrangement joins TRBV28 to TRBJ2-5; D not certain. The V and J ends lost 3 bases and 0 bases respectively, with 11 bases between them. Germline-derived CDR1 and CDR2 are MDHEN and SYDVKM. This CDR3 is built from 15 residues. The CDR3: CASSFLSDNQETQYF. The CDR3 DNA follows: TGTGCCAGCAGTTTTCTTTCAGACAACCAAGAGACCCAGTACTTC.

The J gene is TRBJ2-1, the V gene TRBV9; a possible D gene is TRBD2 (6 bases). Trimming took off 4 bases at V and 0 bases at J, with 14 bases between the two ends. The CDR3 is made up of 16 amino acids. From germline, CDR1 is SGDLS and CDR2 YYNGEE. The CDR3 DNA reads TGTGCCAGCAGCCCGGGGGACTCCCTCTCCTACAATGAGCAGTTCTTC. It is translated as CASSPGDSLSYNEQFF.